This T cell receptor beta chain was retrieved from a study of blood T cell repertoires in COVID-19. Study summary: Sources were T cells, B-cell-depleted T cells, or PBMCs; the material itself was cDNA or gDNA.

Generated by immunoSEQ multiplex PCR, the TCRdb table keeps only in-frame clones and is missing some. The repertoire consists of some 200,000 clones, with about 78% occurring once and the leading ten covering 4.5% to 7%. The sequenced sample was peripheral blood. The clonotype comes from a woman in her 70s with acute or convalescent COVID-19.

The CDR3 region has the DNA TGTGCCACCAGTGATTCGCAATCGGACCAGGGGCTACGCGAGCAGTACTTC. Translation: CATSDSQSDQGLREQYF. J is TRBJ2-7 and V is TRBV24-1; possibly TRBD1 for D (6 bases). Between the trimmed V and J ends, which lost 2 bases and 6 bases, there was a span of 22 bases. In germline, CDR1 is KGHDR, CDR2 SFDVKD. This CDR3 has 17 residues.